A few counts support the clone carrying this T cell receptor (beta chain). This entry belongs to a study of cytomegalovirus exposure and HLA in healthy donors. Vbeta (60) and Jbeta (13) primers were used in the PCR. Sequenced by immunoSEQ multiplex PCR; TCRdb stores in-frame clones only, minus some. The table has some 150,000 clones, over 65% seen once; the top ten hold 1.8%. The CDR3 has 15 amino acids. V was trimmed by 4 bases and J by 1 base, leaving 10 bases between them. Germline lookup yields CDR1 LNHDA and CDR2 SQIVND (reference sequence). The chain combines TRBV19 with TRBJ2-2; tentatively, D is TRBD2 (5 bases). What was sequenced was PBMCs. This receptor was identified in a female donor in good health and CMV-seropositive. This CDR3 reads CASSRAGLNTGELFF. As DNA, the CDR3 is TGTGCCAGTAGTAGGGCGGGCCTGAACACCGGGGAGCTGTTTTTT. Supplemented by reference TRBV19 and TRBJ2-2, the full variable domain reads DGGITQSPKYLFRKEGQNVTLSCEQNLNHDAMYWYRQDPGQGLRLIYYSQIVNDFQKGDIAEGYSVSREKKESFPLTVTSAQKNPTAFYLCASSRAGLNTGELFFGEGSRLTVL.